One and the same sample provided the 14 T cell receptor beta chains below, sequenced in a study of T cell repertoires in cytomegalovirus infection (dated by TCRdb to between 2017 and 2020). These receptors have no known antigen. The sample's treatment or condition label is to be understood as: in vitro stimulation with specific CMV peptide epitopes to enrich CMV-specific T cells. The data were produced on an Illumina HiSeq 1500. The public reads were reprocessed in TCRdb via fastp at Q25 and MiXCR, keeping in-frame beta chains. Every CDR3 protein is listed once, alongside the most common genes and DNA of its rows. The sample data list roughly 920,000 distinct CDR3 sequences, and around a third of these were observed just once. 11% to 15% of the sample lies in the top ten. This specimen was cultured CD8+ T cells from PBMCs, taken from culture after CMV antigen stimulation. The receptors were gathered from a human donor in good health (CMV status not recorded). Some clones in this sample may be carry-over from other donors' samples.

There are many counts of this clonotype. The genes are TRBV6-1 and TRBJ2-1; tentatively, D is TRBD1 (5 bases). Deletions cut 5 bases from V and 6 bases from J, with 11 bases between. Germline V gives CDR1 MNHNS, CDR2 SASEGT. CDR3 size: 13 residues. CDR3 in amino acids: CASSFDRRNEQFF. The CDR3 nucleotides read TGTGCCAGCAGTTTCGACAGACGCAATGAGCAGTTCTTC.

This clonotype was seen only a few times. J is TRBJ1-5 and V is TRBV6-1; D gene unclear. CDR1 is MNHNS and CDR2 is SASEGT in the germline V gene. V was trimmed by 4 bases and J by 4 bases, leaving 11 bases between them. The CDR3 runs 14 residues. CDR3 loop: CASSGVGRNQPQHF. The DNA for the CDR3 is TGTGCCAGCAGTGGGGTCGGCAGAAATCAGCCCCAGCATTTT.

This clonotype was found many times. The chain links TRBV7-6 to TRBJ2-7; no clear D. The V gene's germline CDR1 is SGHVS and CDR2 FNYEAQ. The ends were cut back, 1 base at V and 6 bases at J, with 13 bases in the middle. The CDR3 contains 14 residues. CDR3 sequence reads: CASSLGSSGLEQYF. CDR3 coding DNA: TGTGCCAGCAGCTTAGGGTCTAGTGGTCTCGAGCAGTACTTC.

V is TRBV10-1 and J is TRBJ1-1; unclear D gene. CDR3 size: 15 residues. V shed 5 bases and J shed 1 base, with 14 bases lying between them. The germline V gene has CDR1 WNHNN and CDR2 SYGVQD (reference sequence). The CDR3 loop reads CASSTIPGRNTEAFF. CDR3 DNA: TGCGCCAGCAGTACCATACCCGGCAGGAACACTGAAGCTTTCTTT.

In nucleotides, the CDR3 is TGTGCCAGCAGACAGACAGGGGACCCTGGAAACACCATATATTTT. It encodes CASRQTGDPGNTIYF. This rearrangement joins TRBV7-9 to TRBJ1-3, with 8 bases aligning to TRBD1. There are 15 residues in the CDR3. Germline lookup yields CDR1 SEHNR and CDR2 FQNEAQ (reference sequence). Germline trimming cut 6 bases from V and 2 bases from J; bases unmatched to any gene: 6.

CDR3 amino acids: CSATPGSYGYTF. The DNA of the CDR3 is TGCAGCGCTACTCCGGGTTCCTATGGCTACACCTTC. The J gene is TRBJ1-2, the V gene TRBV29-1; D gene ambiguous. V lost 7 bases, J lost 4 bases, and 13 bases lay in between. Germline values: CDR1 SQVTM, CDR2 ANQGSEA. The CDR3 is 12 residues long.

This clonotype was seen many times. The V gene is TRBV7-9, the J gene TRBJ2-3, with D possibly called TRBD1 or TRBD2 (5 bases each). The CDR3 has 15 amino acids. CDR1 and CDR2 (germline): SEHNR, FQNEAQ (reference sequence). The V gene lost 6 bases and the J gene lost 4 bases, with 17 bases spanning the gap. Here the CDR3 reads CASRKDDGAPDTQYF. CDR3 in DNA: TGTGCCAGCAGGAAGGACGACGGGGCCCCAGATACGCAGTATTTT.

The rearrangement joins TRBV18 to TRBJ2-1; 9 bases are a match to TRBD2. Trimming removed 3 bases from V and 4 bases from J; junction bases left unmatched: 10. The CDR3 consists of 17 residues. CDR1 and CDR2 (germline): KGHSH, LQKENI. The CDR3 coding sequence is TGTGCCAGCTCACCGGTAGCGGGGGACTCGATATACAATGAGCAGTTCTTC. It codes for CASSPVAGDSIYNEQFF. Combining the CDR3 with reference TRBV18 and TRBJ2-1 gives the whole variable domain NAGVMQNPRHLVRRRGQEARLRCSPMKGHSHVYWYRQLPEEGLKFMVYLQKENIIDESGMPKERFSAEFPKEGPSILRIQQVVRGDSAAYFCASSPVAGDSIYNEQFFGPGTRLTVL.

This clonotype was counted between two and nine times. The gene calls are TRBV28 and TRBJ2-5, with TRBD1 as a possible D gene (6 bases). The CDR3 covers 16 residues. V lost 6 bases to trimming and J lost 7 bases, with 24 bases between them. Germline CDR1 is MDHEN and CDR2 is SYDVKM. Here the CDR3 reads CASRNIRGGGGGTQYF. CDR3 nucleotide sequence: TGTGCCAGCAGGAATATCAGGGGTGGAGGAGGAGGGACCCAGTACTTC.

There are a few counts of this clonotype. The chain has TRBV12-3 or TRBV12-4 and TRBJ2-3; the match to TRBD2 covers 9 bases. The CDR3 consists of 18 residues. J gave up 2 bases and V 6 bases, and 15 bases lay outside the gene matches. Written as DNA, the CDR3 is TGTGCCAGCAGCGCAGCTACTCTAGCGGGGACTTACACAGATACGCAGTATTTT. It yields the protein CASSAATLAGTYTDTQYF.

This clonotype was seen only a few times. V gene TRBV6-2 or TRBV6-3 combines with J gene TRBJ2-7; D unresolved. CDR1 and CDR2 from the germline V gene are MNHEY and SVGEGT. Trimming pared 0 bases from V and 0 bases from J, leaving 12 bases between. This CDR3 has 16 amino acids. The CDR3: CASSYSRAISSYEQYV. CDR3 in DNA: TGTGCCAGCAGTTACTCGAGAGCAATAAGCTCCTACGAGCAGTACGTC.

This CDR3 reads CANSYDTGARFEGEQYF. CDR3 bases: TGTGCCAACAGCTACGATACAGGGGCCCGTTTCGAGGGCGAGCAGTACTTC. The chain is built from TRBV6-6 and TRBJ2-7; the match to TRBD1 covers 7 bases. Trimming took 10 bases from V and 6 from J; bases not matched to a gene: 24. Germline values: CDR1 MNHNY, CDR2 SVGAGI (reference sequence). This CDR3 is built from 17 residues.

The V gene is TRBV14, the J gene TRBJ1-1, with D perhaps TRBD1 (6 bases). The CDR3 consists of 15 residues. The V gene lost 6 bases and the J gene lost 5 bases, with 19 bases spanning the gap. The germline V gene has CDR1 SGHDN and CDR2 FVKESK. The CDR3 DNA follows: TGTGCCAGCAGTCGTAAGCGGGGGGCGCGAACTGAAGCTTTCTTT. Translated: CASSRKRGARTEAFF.

This clonotype came up once. This sequence joins TRBV29-1 and TRBJ2-7; 9 bases match TRBD1. The germline V gene has CDR1 SQVTM and CDR2 ANQGSEA. This CDR3 is 14 amino acids long. The trim removed 3 bases at V and 0 bases at J, leaving 3 bases unmatched. In DNA form, the CDR3 reads TGCAGCGTTGATGGACAGGGGAGCTCCTACGAGCAGTACTTC. Its translation: CSVDGQGSSYEQYF.